These 14 T cell receptor beta chains were sequenced from one sample in a study of cytomegalovirus exposure and HLA in healthy donors (TCRdb year 2017). The library relied on the immunoSEQ multiplex PCR assay. The multiplex PCR relied on a mix of 60 forward primers for TCR Vbeta segments and 13 reverse primers for TCR Jbeta segments. The clones in this table, taken by TCRdb from immuneACCESS, are in-frame only. Not every clone is retained; where verified, under half of the shortfall comes from an unresolved V gene, and the cause of the rest is unknown. Across this sample there are more than 15,000 clones, with 70% to 85% seen only once. The top ten clones comprise around 21% of the sample. Sequences were obtained from PBMCs. Receptors originate from a human donor in good health.

This chain connects TRBV9 to TRBJ1-1, with D possibly matching TRBD1 (5 bases). The length of the CDR3 is 15 residues. Germline CDR1 reads SGDLS; CDR2 reads YYNGEE. Trimming left V 4 bases short and J 4 bases short, with 17 bases between. CDR3: CASSSATAGGTEAFF. For the CDR3, the DNA is TGTGCCAGCAGCTCAGCAACCGCCGGGGGCACTGAAGCTTTCTTT.

The chain employs TRBV5-4 and TRBJ1-2; D is perhaps TRBD1 (6 bases). This CDR3 contains 15 residues. Per the germline V gene, CDR1 is SGHNT and CDR2 is YYREEE (reference sequence). V shed 2 bases and J shed 4 bases, with 15 bases lying between them. CDR3 sequence reads: CASSFIQGFGYGYTF. CDR3 DNA: TGTGCCAGCAGCTTCATACAGGGCTTTGGCTATGGCTACACCTTC. The variable domain in full, with the rest retrieved from reference TRBV5-4 and TRBJ1-2, is ETGVTQSPTHLIKTRGQQVTLRCSSQSGHNTVSWYQQALGQGPQFIFQYYREEENGRGNFPPRFSGLQFPNYSSELNVNALELDDSALYLCASSFIQGFGYGYTFGSGTRLTVV.

The chain has TRBV10-3 and TRBJ1-1; unclear D gene. The V end was cut by 10 bases, the J end by 0 bases, with 12 bases between. This CDR3 comprises 13 residues. The germline gives CDR1 ENHRY, CDR2 SYGVKD. CDR3 coding DNA: TGTGCCACCTCAGGCACCATGAACACTGAAGCTTTCTTT. It translates to CATSGTMNTEAFF.

The chain combines TRBV27 with TRBJ2-5, with D unclear. The DNA matches TRBJ2-7 better at its end, which makes the J call doubtful. This CDR3 is built from 16 residues. Looked up from germline, CDR1 is MNHEY and CDR2 is SMNVEV (reference sequence). CDR3 nucleotide sequence: TGTGCCAGCAGTCGCTATTCAAGTTCACAACTATACGAGCAGTACTTC. This translates into CASSRYSSSQLYEQYF.

The rearrangement uses TRBV7-2 and TRBJ2-1; 9 bases agree with TRBD2. The CDR3 consists of 15 residues. The junction had 7 bases not matched to a gene; V was cut back by 2 bases and J by 8 bases. Germline V CDR1 and CDR2: SGHTA, FQGNSA. The CDR3 reads CASSLNRGGAYEQFF. Written as DNA, the CDR3 is TGTGCCAGCAGCTTAAACCGCGGGGGGGCCTATGAGCAGTTCTTC.

The V gene is TRBV5-6, the J gene TRBJ2-2; 8 bases map to TRBD1. The CDR3 covers 14 residues. The V gene's germline CDR1 is SGHDT and CDR2 YYEEEE. Germline trimming cut 2 bases from V and 4 bases from J; bases unmatched to any gene: 1. CDR3 sequence: CASSFRGPTGELFF. The DNA for the CDR3 is TGTGCCAGCAGCTTCAGGGGGCCCACCGGGGAGCTGTTTTTT.

The chain has TRBV19 and TRBJ2-3, with TRBD1 identical over 10 bases. The germline gives CDR1 LNHDA, CDR2 SQIVND (reference sequence). The CDR3 sequence is 12 residues long. The CDR3 coding sequence is TGTGCGGCCGGGACAGGGGAAAATACGCAGTATTTT. Its protein product is CAAGTGENTQYF.

This clone appeared once. This sequence joins TRBV25-1 and TRBJ2-5; TRBD1 agrees at 7 bases. CDR3 length: 18 residues. Germline CDR1 and CDR2: MGHDK and SYGVNS. Trimming cost V 3 bases and J 1 base; bases outside gene matches: 14. CDR3 in DNA: TGTGCCAGCAGTGACCCCCAGACCGACAGGGTCGTCCAAGAGACCCAGTACTTC. It specifies CASSDPQTDRVVQETQYF. The full variable domain, with the rest looked up from reference TRBV25-1 and TRBJ2-5, is EADIYQTPRYLVIGTGKKITLECSQTMGHDKMYWYQQDPGMELHLIHYSYGVNSTEKGDLSSESTVSRIRTEHFPLTLESARPSHTSQYLCASSDPQTDRVVQETQYFGPGTRLLVL.

CDR3 amino acids: CASSYSGGDGYTF. For the CDR3, the DNA is TGTGCCAGCAGTTACTCAGGGGGTGATGGCTACACCTTC. The rearrangement links TRBV6-5 to TRBJ1-2; the D gene is possibly TRBD1 (6 bases). The CDR3 spans 13 residues. The germline CDR1 and CDR2 sequences are MNHEY and SVGAGI. V lost 0 bases, J lost 6 bases, and 8 bases lay in between.

The gene calls are TRBV7-2 and TRBJ2-1; TRBD2 matches 10 bases. This CDR3 has 15 amino acids. Per the germline V gene, CDR1 is SGHTA and CDR2 is FQGNSA. V was clipped by 1 base and J by 8 bases; unmatched bases: 5. The CDR3 loop is CASSLGASGGDEQFF. CDR3 bases: TGTGCCAGCAGCTTAGGGGCTAGCGGGGGCGATGAGCAGTTCTTC.

The chain has TRBV30 and TRBJ2-1, with TRBD2 matching over 15 bases. From germline, CDR1 is GTSNPN and CDR2 SVGIG (reference sequence). The CDR3 runs to 15 residues. V shed 3 bases and J 3 bases; nucleotides not matched to a gene: 0. The CDR3 DNA sequence: TGTGCCTGGAGGGGACTAGCGGGGGGCTACAATGAGCAGTTCTTC. Residues: CAWRGLAGGYNEQFF.

This clone showed up just a few times. V usage is TRBV30 and J usage is TRBJ1-1, with D unclear. Germline assignment: CDR1 GTSNPN and CDR2 SVGIG (reference sequence). CDR3 length equals 13 residues. The germline V and J ends were trimmed by 0 bases and 5 bases, with 10 bases remaining between them. The CDR3 protein is CAWSVLERTEAFF. The DNA for the CDR3 is TGTGCCTGGAGTGTACTGGAGCGGACTGAAGCTTTCTTT.

V and J are TRBV2 and TRBJ1-2; D is uncertain. V lost 6 bases, J lost 2 bases, and 10 bases lay in between. Per the germline V gene, CDR1 is SNHLY and CDR2 is FYNNEI. This CDR3 is built from 13 residues. The CDR3 loop is CASREGANYGYTF. For the CDR3, the DNA is TGTGCCAGCAGGGAGGGCGCAAACTATGGCTACACCTTC.

The sample holds one count of this clone. Compared with germline, one end of the junction differs, possibly owing to a read error. CDR3 in amino acids: CASSLRQMNAEAFF. Here the CDR3 DNA reads TGTGCCAGCAGTTTAAGACAGATGAACGCTGAAGCTTTCTTT. The chain recombines TRBV28 with TRBJ1-1; D may be TRBD1 (5 bases). The germline V gene encodes CDR1 MDHEN and CDR2 SYDVKM. The CDR3 is 14 amino acids.